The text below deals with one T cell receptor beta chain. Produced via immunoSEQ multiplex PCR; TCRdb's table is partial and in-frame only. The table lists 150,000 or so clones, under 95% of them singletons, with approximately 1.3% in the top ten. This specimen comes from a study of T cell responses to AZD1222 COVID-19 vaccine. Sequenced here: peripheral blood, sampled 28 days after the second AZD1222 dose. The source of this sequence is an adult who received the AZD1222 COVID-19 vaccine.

CDR3 bases: TGCAGCGTTCCCTCACTAAGCAGCTCCTACAATGAGCAGTTCTTC. Protein product: CSVPSLSSSYNEQFF. This sequence joins TRBV29-1 and TRBJ2-1, with D hard to call. Trimming left V 5 bases short and J 0 bases short, with 14 bases between. Germline V lookup: CDR1 SQVTM, CDR2 ANQGSEA. The CDR3 spans 15 residues.